This TCR beta chain originates from a study of tumour-infiltrating T cells in Burkitt lymphoma. Across the whole study: Overall and progression-free survival were predicted by productive clonality.

CDR1 and CDR2 from the germline V gene are SNHLY and FYNNEI. The CDR3 has 13 residues. With V trimmed by 6 bases and J by 5 bases, 5 bases remained unmatched. Generated by immunoSEQ multiplex PCR, the TCRdb table keeps only in-frame clones and is missing some. There are around 1,800 clones in the sample; roughly 18% occur only once, and roughly an eighth lies in the top ten. V gene TRBV2 combines with J gene TRBJ1-1; 8 bases map to TRBD1. What was sequenced was tumor tissue. The receptor was isolated from a human donor with diffuse large B-cell lymphoma. In DNA, the CDR3 is TGTGCCAGCAGGGAGGGACAGGCAACTGAAGCTTTCTTT. Protein: CASREGQATEAFF.